This T cell receptor beta chain was sequenced in a study of T cells after yellow fever vaccination. Study-wide results and limits: Researchers cautioned that FACS-sorted repertoires could harbor abundant clonotypes contaminating from the bulk population. The secondary response was weaker, and its peak arrived faster, on day 5 versus 15.

By 5'RACE template switching, TCR cDNA was produced, with a universal primer site and UMIs added in the process. TCRdb re-called the 5' RACE reads through MiXCR, storing one row per CDR3 protein. The table has some 200,000 distinct CDR3 sequences, roughly 3.3% seen once; the top ten hold around 3%. Remarks on this clonotype: Its antigen is currently unknown.

The CDR3 has 16 amino acids. The V end was cut by 6 bases, the J end by 5 bases, with 20 bases between. Germline assignment: CDR1 LNHDA and CDR2 SQIVND (reference sequence). This clonotype originated in a man between 18 and 29 years old who received the YFV17D yellow fever vaccine. Sequencing was performed on CD4+ T cells sorted from PBMCs, taken 10 days after the yellow fever booster vaccination. The chain combines TRBV19 with TRBJ2-1, with D maybe TRBD1 (5 bases). CDR3 sequence reads: CASRTPTRVSNNEQFF. Here the CDR3 DNA reads TGTGCCAGTAGGACCCCGACCAGGGTATCCAACAATGAGCAGTTCTTC.